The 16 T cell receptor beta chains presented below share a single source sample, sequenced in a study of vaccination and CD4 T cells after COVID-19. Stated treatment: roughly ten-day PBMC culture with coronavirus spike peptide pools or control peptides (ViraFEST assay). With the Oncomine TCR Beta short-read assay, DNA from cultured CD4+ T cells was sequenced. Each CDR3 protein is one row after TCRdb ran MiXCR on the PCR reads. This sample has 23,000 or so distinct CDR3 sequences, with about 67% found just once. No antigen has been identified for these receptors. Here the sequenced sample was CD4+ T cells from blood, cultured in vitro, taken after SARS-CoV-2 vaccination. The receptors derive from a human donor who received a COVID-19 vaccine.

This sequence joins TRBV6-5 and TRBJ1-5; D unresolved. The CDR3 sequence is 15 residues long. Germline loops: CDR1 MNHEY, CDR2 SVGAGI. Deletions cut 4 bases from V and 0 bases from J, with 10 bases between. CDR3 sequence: CASSSDVFSNQPQHF. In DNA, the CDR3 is TGTGCCAGCAGTTCAGACGTGTTTAGCAATCAGCCCCAGCATTTT.

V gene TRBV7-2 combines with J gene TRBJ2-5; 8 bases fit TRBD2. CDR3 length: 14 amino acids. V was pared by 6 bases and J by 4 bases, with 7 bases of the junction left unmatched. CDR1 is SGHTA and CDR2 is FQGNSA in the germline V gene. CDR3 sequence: CASSVGGGTETQYF. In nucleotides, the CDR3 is TGTGCCAGCAGTGTCGGGGGGGGCACAGAGACCCAGTACTTC.

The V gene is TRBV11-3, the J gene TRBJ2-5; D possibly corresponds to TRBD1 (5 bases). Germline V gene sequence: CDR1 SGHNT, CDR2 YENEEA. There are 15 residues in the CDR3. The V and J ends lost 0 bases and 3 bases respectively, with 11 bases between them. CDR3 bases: TGTGCCAGCAGCTTAGAGGGGCTAGAGGAAGAGACCCAGTACTTC. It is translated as CASSLEGLEEETQYF.

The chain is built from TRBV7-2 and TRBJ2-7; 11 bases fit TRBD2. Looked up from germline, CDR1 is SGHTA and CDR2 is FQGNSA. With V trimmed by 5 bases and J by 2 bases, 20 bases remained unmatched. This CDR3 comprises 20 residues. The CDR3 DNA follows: TGTGCCAGCAGCCAAGCAGGTTTACTAGCGGGGGCTGAGGGGACCTACGAGCAGTACTTC. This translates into CASSQAGLLAGAEGTYEQYF. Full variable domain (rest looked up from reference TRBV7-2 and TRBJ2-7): GAGVSQSPSNKVTEKGKDVELRCDPISGHTALYWYRQSLGQGLEFLIYFQGNSAPDKSGLPSDRFSAERTGGSVSTLTIQRTQQEDSAVYLCASSQAGLLAGAEGTYEQYFGPGTRLTVT.

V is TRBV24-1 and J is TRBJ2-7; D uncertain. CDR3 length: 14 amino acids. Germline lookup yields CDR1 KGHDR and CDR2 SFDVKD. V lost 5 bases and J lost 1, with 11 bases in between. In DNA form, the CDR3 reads TGTGCCACCAGTGCGGGTCGTGGTTCCTACGAGCAGTACTTC. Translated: CATSAGRGSYEQYF.

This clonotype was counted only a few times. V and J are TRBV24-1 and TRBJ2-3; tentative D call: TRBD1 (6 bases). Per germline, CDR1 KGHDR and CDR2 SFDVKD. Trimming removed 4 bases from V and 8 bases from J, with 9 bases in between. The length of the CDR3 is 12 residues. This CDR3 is CATSDTGFTQYF. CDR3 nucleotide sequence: TGTGCCACCAGTGACACAGGGTTTACGCAGTATTTT.

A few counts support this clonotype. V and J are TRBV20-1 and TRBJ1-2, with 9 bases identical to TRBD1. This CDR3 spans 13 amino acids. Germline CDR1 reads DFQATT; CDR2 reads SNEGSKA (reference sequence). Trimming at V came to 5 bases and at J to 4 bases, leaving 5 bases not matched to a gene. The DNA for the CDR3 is TGCAGTGCTTCCTTGACAGGGGGCTATGGCTACACCTTC. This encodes CSASLTGGYGYTF.

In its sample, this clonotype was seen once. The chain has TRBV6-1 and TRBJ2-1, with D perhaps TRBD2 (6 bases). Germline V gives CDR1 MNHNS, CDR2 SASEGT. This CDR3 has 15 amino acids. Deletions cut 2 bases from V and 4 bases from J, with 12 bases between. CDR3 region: CASSEHRDSYNEQFF. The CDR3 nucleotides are TGTGCCAGCAGTGAACACCGGGACTCGTACAATGAGCAGTTCTTC.

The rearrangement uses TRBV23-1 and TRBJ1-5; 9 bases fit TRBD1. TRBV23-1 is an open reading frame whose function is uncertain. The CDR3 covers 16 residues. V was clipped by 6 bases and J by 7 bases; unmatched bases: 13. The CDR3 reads CASRRQGGASAQPQHF. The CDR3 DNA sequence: TGCGCCAGCAGACGACAGGGGGGAGCCTCCGCACAGCCCCAGCATTTT.

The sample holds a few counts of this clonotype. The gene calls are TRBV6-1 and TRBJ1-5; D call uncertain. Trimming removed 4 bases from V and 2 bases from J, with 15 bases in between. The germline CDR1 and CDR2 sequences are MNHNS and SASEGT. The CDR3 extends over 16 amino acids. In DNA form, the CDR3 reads TGTGCCAGCAGTGCAGTTGGCGGGATTCGCAATCAGCCCCAGCATTTT. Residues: CASSAVGGIRNQPQHF.

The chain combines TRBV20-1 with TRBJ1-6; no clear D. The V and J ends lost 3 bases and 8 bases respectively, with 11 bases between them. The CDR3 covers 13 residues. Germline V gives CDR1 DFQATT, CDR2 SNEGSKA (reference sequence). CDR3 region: CSASGGSDSPLHF. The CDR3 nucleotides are TGCAGTGCTAGTGGTGGGAGTGATTCACCCCTCCACTTT.

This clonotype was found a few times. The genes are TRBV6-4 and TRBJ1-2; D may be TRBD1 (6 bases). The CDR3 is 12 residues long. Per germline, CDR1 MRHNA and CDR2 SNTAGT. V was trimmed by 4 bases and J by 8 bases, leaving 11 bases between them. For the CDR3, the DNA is TGTGCCAGCAGTGCCGGGGGCGGCGGCTACACCTTC. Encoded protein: CASSAGGGGYTF.

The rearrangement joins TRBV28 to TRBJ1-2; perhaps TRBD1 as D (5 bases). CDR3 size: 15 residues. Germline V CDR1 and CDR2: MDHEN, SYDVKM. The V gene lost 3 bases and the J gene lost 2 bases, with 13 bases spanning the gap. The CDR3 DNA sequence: TGTGCCAGCAGTTTTCCTCAGGGCTCGAACTATGGCTACACCTTC. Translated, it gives CASSFPQGSNYGYTF.

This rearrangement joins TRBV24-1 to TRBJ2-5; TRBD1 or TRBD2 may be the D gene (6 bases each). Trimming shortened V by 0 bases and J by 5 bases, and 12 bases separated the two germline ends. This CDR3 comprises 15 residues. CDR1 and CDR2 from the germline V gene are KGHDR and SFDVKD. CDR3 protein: CATSDLGGPRETQYF. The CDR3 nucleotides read TGTGCCACCAGTGATTTGGGGGGGCCTAGGGAGACCCAGTACTTC.

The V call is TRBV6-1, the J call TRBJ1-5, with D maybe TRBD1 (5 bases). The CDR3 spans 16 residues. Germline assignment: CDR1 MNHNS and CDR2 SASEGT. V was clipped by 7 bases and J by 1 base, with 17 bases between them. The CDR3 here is CASTDSTVGSNQPQHF. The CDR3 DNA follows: TGTGCCAGCACCGACTCGACAGTGGGAAGCAATCAGCCCCAGCATTTT.

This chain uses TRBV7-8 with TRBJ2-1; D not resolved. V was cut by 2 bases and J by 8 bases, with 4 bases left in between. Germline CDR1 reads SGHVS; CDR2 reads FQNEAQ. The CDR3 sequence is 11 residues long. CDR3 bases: TGTGCCAGCAGCTTAAAAGATGAGCAGTTCTTC. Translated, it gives CASSLKDEQFF.